What follows describes a single T cell receptor beta chain. In the authors' workflow: Sequence data from immunoSEQ were junction-only and lacked quality scores; consequently, filtering differed. Measured with immunoSEQ multiplex PCR; TCRdb has only the in-frame clones, and not every one. V, J and clone size were drawn from that table, and D and trimming were deduced from the DNA. The sample has around 1,000,000 clones; about 80% are singletons. These data are taken from a study of shared clonotypes between healthy human individuals. V gave up 5 bases and J gave up 9 bases, with 11 bases separating them. Per germline, CDR1 SGHTA and CDR2 FQGTGA. This CDR3 has 12 residues.

This chain uses TRBV7-3 with TRBJ2-1, with a possible D match to TRBD1 (5 bases). The source material was memory CD4+ T cells from PBMCs. This sample's subset: CD45RA-negative fraction. This sequence originates from a young man in good health. Some clones in this sample may be carry-over from other donors' samples. The CDR3 spells CASSTGPGEQFF. The CDR3, as DNA: TGTGCCAGCAGCACAGGTCCGGGTGAGCAGTTCTTC.